This is a list of T cell receptor beta chains from one sample in a study of blood T cell repertoires in COVID-19. Only in-frame clones appear in the TCRdb table, and some are missing; sequencing was by immunoSEQ multiplex PCR. The data hold 200,000 to 250,000 clones, with 84% observed a single time. Sequences were obtained from PBMCs or T cells enriched from blood (not recorded which). Receptors were obtained from a woman aged 40-49 years who had recovered from COVID-19. CDR3s include the opening cysteine and the closing phenylalanine or tryptophan. Each record gives: V gene, clone size, J gene, D gene, CDR3 DNA, CDR3 protein. A D gene is named only where the DNA matches it firmly. Where a row states a size, it is once, few, many or the class of an expanded clone; other rows omit it.

V: TRBV21-1
size: NA
J: TRBJ1-1
D: NA
DNA: TGTGCCAGCGCGCCCCCAGGAGACAGGACGACGGCCACTGAAGCTTTCTTT
CDR3: CASAPPGDRTTATEAFF

V: TRBV6-2/TRBV6-3
size: NA
J: TRBJ1-1
D: NA
DNA: TGTGCCAGCAGTTACTCCGCAGGGGCGTCTGAAGCTTTCTTT
CDR3: CASSYSAGASEAFF

V: TRBV5-1
size: NA
J: TRBJ1-2
D: NA
DNA: TGCGCCAGCAGCCCTACTTACAGACAAGGAGGCTACACCTTC
CDR3: CASSPTYRQGGYTF

V: TRBV28
size: NA
J: TRBJ1-3
D: TRBD1
DNA: TGTGCCAGCAGTCTGGACAGGGCGGGAAACACCATATATTTT
CDR3: CASSLDRAGNTIYF

V: TRBV18
size: NA
J: TRBJ2-5
D: TRBD2
DNA: TGTGCCAGCTCACTGTACTCTAGCGGGACGCAAGAGACCCAGTACTTC
CDR3: CASSLYSSGTQETQYF

V: TRBV28
size: few
J: TRBJ1-2
D: TRBD1
DNA: TGTGCCACCTCCTCCGGGACAGCCATCTATGGCTACACCTTC
CDR3: CATSSGTAIYGYTF

V: TRBV5-1
size: many
J: TRBJ2-7
D: TRBD1
DNA: TGCGCCAGCAGCTCTCCGGGACAGGGGAACTACGAGCAGTACTTC
CDR3: CASSSPGQGNYEQYF

V: TRBV11-3
size: NA
J: TRBJ2-5
D: NA
DNA: TGTGCCAGCAGCTTGGGGGACACGGGGTACCAAGAGACCCAGTACTTC
CDR3: CASSLGDTGYQETQYF

V: TRBV28
size: NA
J: TRBJ1-6
D: NA
DNA: TGTGCCAGCAGCTCGGGACACAATTCACCCCTCCACTTT
CDR3: CASSSGHNSPLHF

V: TRBV3-1/TRBV3-2
size: few
J: TRBJ1-3
D: NA
DNA: TGTGCCAGCAGCCCCGGGAGCTCTGGAAACACCATATATTTT
CDR3: CASSPGSSGNTIYF

V: TRBV7-2
size: NA
J: TRBJ1-2
D: NA
DNA: TGTGCCAGCAGCTCGCCGGGGGGGGTTGGCTACACCTTC
CDR3: CASSSPGGVGYTF

V: TRBV24-1
size: NA
J: TRBJ1-2
D: NA
DNA: TGTGCCACCAGTGATTCGGGTTATGGCTACACCTTC
CDR3: CATSDSGYGYTF

V: TRBV28
size: NA
J: TRBJ1-1
D: TRBD1
DNA: TGTGCCAGCAGGTGGACAGGGCTGGGAACTGAAGCTTTCTTT
CDR3: CASRWTGLGTEAFF

V: TRBV13
size: NA
J: TRBJ1-3
D: NA
DNA: TGTGCCAGCAGCTTAGAACCACGGAACACCATATATTTT
CDR3: CASSLEPRNTIYF

V: TRBV12-3/TRBV12-4
size: NA
J: TRBJ1-6
D: TRBD1
DNA: TGTGCCAGCAGGGGGACAGGGAATTCACCCCTCCACTTT
CDR3: CASRGTGNSPLHF

V: TRBV5-1
size: NA
J: TRBJ2-3
D: TRBD2
DNA: TGCGCCAGCAGCCCCGGTGAAGGGAGCGGGAAAACAGATACGCAGTATTTT
CDR3: CASSPGEGSGKTDTQYF

V: TRBV6-6
size: NA
J: TRBJ2-1
D: TRBD2
DNA: TGTGCCAGCAGTCGACTAGCGGGAGGGGAAGGGTATGAGCAGTTCTTC
CDR3: CASSRLAGGEGYEQFF

V: TRBV5-1
size: NA
J: TRBJ1-2
D: TRBD1
DNA: TGCGCCAGCAGCGCAGGGACAGGGGCCCCTTTCTTCTATGGCTACACCTTC
CDR3: CASSAGTGAPFFYGYTF

V: TRBV5-1
size: NA
J: TRBJ2-2
D: NA
DNA: TGCGCCAGCAGCAGAAATGTAGCGTTGAACACCGGGGAGCTGTTTTTT
CDR3: CASSRNVALNTGELFF

V: TRBV18
size: NA
J: TRBJ1-6
D: NA
DNA: TGTGCCAGCTCAACTGCCGGGGATTCACCCCTCCACTTT
CDR3: CASSTAGDSPLHF

V: TRBV27
size: once
J: TRBJ1-1
D: NA
DNA: TGTGCCAGCAGTTCCACTGATGATCGCACTGAAGCTTTCTTT
CDR3: CASSSTDDRTEAFF

V: TRBV5-6
size: few
J: TRBJ2-7
D: TRBD2
DNA: TGTGCCAGCAGCTTGGCCGCGGGGGTTCGAGACTACGAGCAGTACTTC
CDR3: CASSLAAGVRDYEQYF

V: TRBV12-5
size: once
J: TRBJ1-1
D: NA
DNA: TGTGCTAGTGGTGGCCCCACCGGGGGCACTGAAGCTTTCTTT
CDR3: CASGGPTGGTEAFF

V: TRBV6-5
size: NA
J: TRBJ2-5
D: NA
DNA: TGTGCCAGCAGTTACCGGGAGACCCAGTACTTC
CDR3: CASSYRETQYF

V: TRBV7-2
size: NA
J: TRBJ2-7
D: TRBD1
DNA: TGTGCCAGCAGCTTAGATCAGGGGGCCTACGAGCAGTACTTC
CDR3: CASSLDQGAYEQYF

V: TRBV24-1
size: NA
J: TRBJ2-1
D: NA
DNA: TGTGCCACCAGTGACCCCGAGGGGGGGATGAATGAGCAGTTCTTC
CDR3: CATSDPEGGMNEQFF

V: TRBV30
size: once
J: TRBJ1-1
D: NA
DNA: TGTGCCTGGAACCCGGACACCCGATGGGAAGCTTTCTTT
CDR3: CAWNPDTRWEAFF

V: TRBV5-1
size: NA
J: TRBJ2-5
D: TRBD1
DNA: TGCGCCAGCAGCTTGGATGGGACAGGGGCTCAAGAGACCCAGTACTTC
CDR3: CASSLDGTGAQETQYF

V: TRBV24-1
size: NA
J: TRBJ2-2
D: TRBD1
DNA: TGTGCCACCAGTGATCCGCGACAGGGAATGACCGGGGAGCTGTTTTTT
CDR3: CATSDPRQGMTGELFF

V: TRBV12-3/TRBV12-4
size: NA
J: TRBJ2-2
D: NA
DNA: TGTGCCAGCATTTTTACAGGGTCCGGGGAGCTGTTTTTT
CDR3: CASIFTGSGELFF

V: TRBV2
size: NA
J: TRBJ1-1
D: NA
DNA: TGTGCCAGCAGTGCCTCTACTGGGGCAGCAGGTGAGGCTTTCTTT
CDR3: CASSASTGAAGEAFF

V: TRBV9
size: once
J: TRBJ1-2
D: TRBD1
DNA: TGTGCCAGCAGCGTAGGAGGACAGGGCTATGGCTACACCTTC
CDR3: CASSVGGQGYGYTF

V: TRBV6-5
size: NA
J: TRBJ2-3
D: NA
DNA: TGTGCCAGCAGTTACTGGGGGCGCGGGACAGATACGCAGTATTTT
CDR3: CASSYWGRGTDTQYF

V: TRBV18
size: NA
J: TRBJ2-1
D: NA
DNA: TGTGCCAGCTCACCACAAGTGAGCTCCTACAATGAGCAGTTCTTC
CDR3: CASSPQVSSYNEQFF

V: TRBV28
size: NA
J: TRBJ1-2
D: NA
DNA: TGTGCCAGCAGCCCTGGGGGGGGTGACTATGGCTACACCTTC
CDR3: CASSPGGGDYGYTF

V: TRBV5-6
size: NA
J: TRBJ1-4
D: TRBD1
DNA: TGTGCCAGCAGCTCTGGGGCCGGGACAGAGTATGAAAAACTGTTTTTT
CDR3: CASSSGAGTEYEKLFF

V: TRBV5-4
size: NA
J: TRBJ2-2
D: NA
DNA: TGTGCCAGCAGCCCAGGGTCGAACACCGGGGAGCTGTTTTTT
CDR3: CASSPGSNTGELFF

V: TRBV7-8
size: once
J: TRBJ2-2
D: NA
DNA: TGTGCCAGCAGCTCACAGGGAAACACCGGGGAGCTGTTTTTT
CDR3: CASSSQGNTGELFF

V: TRBV27
size: NA
J: TRBJ2-5
D: NA
DNA: TGTGCCAGCAGTTACAGGGGGGGCGAGACCCAGTACTTC
CDR3: CASSYRGGETQYF

V: TRBV5-6
size: few
J: TRBJ2-4
D: NA
DNA: TGTGCCAGCAGCATTGACCGAAATAGCAACATTCAGTACTTC
CDR3: CASSIDRNSNIQYF

V: TRBV12-3/TRBV12-4
size: NA
J: TRBJ1-2
D: TRBD1
DNA: TGTGCCAGCAGCTGGGACAGGGGCTATGGCTACACCTTC
CDR3: CASSWDRGYGYTF

V: TRBV9
size: NA
J: TRBJ2-7
D: TRBD2
DNA: TGTGCCAGCAATCCCGGGGGGGGATACTACGAGCAGTACTTC
CDR3: CASNPGGGYYEQYF

V: TRBV10-2
size: few
J: TRBJ2-1
D: NA
DNA: TGCGCCAGCAGTGAGGGACTTTACAATGAGCAGTTCTTC
CDR3: CASSEGLYNEQFF

V: TRBV4-3
size: NA
J: TRBJ1-1
D: NA
DNA: TGCGCCAGCAGCCAAGACAGGCCAGAGAACACTGAAGCTTTCTTT
CDR3: CASSQDRPENTEAFF

V: TRBV5-4
size: NA
J: TRBJ2-5
D: NA
DNA: TGTGCCAGCAGCCCTTTCGCCGCGAAGCCCTCGGGAGAGACCCAGTACTTC
CDR3: CASSPFAAKPSGETQYF

V: TRBV27
size: NA
J: TRBJ1-2
D: TRBD1
DNA: TGTGCCAGCAGCCCAGGGGCAGGGGGCGGCTTTGGCTACACCTTC
CDR3: CASSPGAGGGFGYTF

V: TRBV18
size: NA
J: TRBJ1-1
D: TRBD1
DNA: TGTGCCAGCTCACCACAGACAGGGACCCACACTGAAGCTTTCTTT
CDR3: CASSPQTGTHTEAFF

V: TRBV28
size: NA
J: TRBJ1-4
D: NA
DNA: TGTGCCAGCAGTCCGGGGGGTGAAAAACTGTTTTTT
CDR3: CASSPGGEKLFF

V: TRBV18
size: few
J: TRBJ1-6
D: TRBD1
DNA: TGTGCCAGCTCAGGACAGGGAGATCCCCTCCACTTT
CDR3: CASSGQGDPLHF

V: TRBV28
size: NA
J: TRBJ1-2
D: NA
DNA: TGTGCCAGCAGTTTATCGGGCAGGGAGGCTTATGGCTACACCTTC
CDR3: CASSLSGREAYGYTF

V: TRBV5-6
size: few
J: TRBJ1-4
D: NA
DNA: TGTGCCAGCAGCTTGGGGCAGGGTAGAGGTGAAAAACTGTTTTTT
CDR3: CASSLGQGRGEKLFF